Below are 20 T cell receptor beta chains sequenced from a single sample in a study of OX40 agonist ivuxolimab in advanced cancers. Using immunoSEQ multiplex PCR, the repertoire was profiled, and TCRdb retains in-frame clones only, with some absent. The sample holds approximately 90,000 clones; about 89% are singletons and the top ten take roughly 8.9%. Material: CD4+ or CD8+ T cells sorted from blood, obtained in a trial of the OX40 agonist ivuxolimab. The receptor set was obtained from an adult with an advanced solid tumor such as melanoma, head and neck, liver or kidney cancer.

The rearrangement links TRBV27 to TRBJ1-2, with 11 bases identical to TRBD1. In germline, CDR1 is MNHEY, CDR2 SMNVEV (reference sequence). V lost 5 bases to trimming and J lost 5 bases; unmatched junction nucleotides: 4. The CDR3 consists of 14 residues. CDR3 region: CASSVGQGAYGYTF. Written as DNA, the CDR3 is TGTGCCAGCAGTGTCGGACAGGGGGCGTATGGCTACACCTTC.

V is TRBV27 and J is TRBJ1-3; the match to TRBD1 covers 7 bases. CDR3 length equals 15 residues. CDR1 is MNHEY and CDR2 is SMNVEV in the germline V gene (reference sequence). Trimming removed 6 bases from V and 0 bases from J; junction bases left unmatched: 5. The CDR3 sequence is CASRKTGFSGNTIYF. CDR3 DNA sequence: TGTGCCAGCAGGAAGACAGGGTTCTCTGGAAACACCATATATTTT.

A few counts support this clone. The chain links TRBV30 to TRBJ2-5; TRBD2 agrees at 8 bases. The CDR3 runs 14 residues. V was pared by 2 bases and J by 5 bases, with 7 bases of the junction left unmatched. Germline V gives CDR1 GTSNPN, CDR2 SVGIG (reference sequence). For the CDR3, the DNA is TGTGCCTGGAGTATCGCGGGAGGCCGGGAGACCCAGTACTTC. This sequence encodes CAWSIAGGRETQYF.

V and J are TRBV5-1 and TRBJ2-2; TRBD2 matches 13 bases. The V gene end was trimmed by 4 bases and the J gene end by 4 bases; junction bases not matched to a gene: 7. This CDR3 has 17 amino acids. CDR1 and CDR2 from the germline V gene are SGHRS and YFSETQ. The CDR3, as DNA: TGCGCCAGCAGCCCCGGGACTAGCGGGGCGAGCACCGGGGAGCTGTTTTTT. Encoded protein: CASSPGTSGASTGELFF.

This sequence joins TRBV6-1 and TRBJ2-7; D is ambiguous. The V end was cut by 10 bases, the J end by 7 bases, with 20 bases between. The germline V gene encodes CDR1 MNHNS and CDR2 SASEGT. CDR3 length: 13 residues. The CDR3 here is CANDPGPRWEQYF. For the CDR3, the DNA is TGTGCCAACGATCCCGGCCCCAGGTGGGAGCAGTACTTC.

The gene calls are TRBV5-1 and TRBJ1-1; possible D gene TRBD1, 5 bases. Trimming pared 0 bases from V and 4 bases from J, leaving 13 bases between. The CDR3 length is 15 residues. The germline V gene has CDR1 SGHRS and CDR2 YFSETQ. The CDR3: CASSLVSYRGTEAFF. For the CDR3, the DNA is TGCGCCAGCAGCTTGGTTAGCTATAGGGGCACTGAAGCTTTCTTT.

The V and J genes are TRBV10-3 and TRBJ1-3, with D uncertain. V gave up 2 bases and J gave up 0 bases, with 5 bases separating them. The CDR3 consists of 14 residues. CDR1 is ENHRY, CDR2 SYGVKD, per germline. CDR3 coding DNA: TGTGCCATCAGTGAGGCAGGCTCTGGAAACACCATATATTTT. It yields the protein CAISEAGSGNTIYF.

The chain carries TRBV5-1 and TRBJ2-2; D is possibly TRBD2 (6 bases). Germline CDR1 and CDR2: SGHRS and YFSETQ. V lost 0 bases, J lost 7 bases, and 13 bases lay in between. This CDR3 has 15 residues. CDR3 nucleotide sequence: TGCGCCAGCAGCTTGGGTGGAGGGGTCGGCGGGGAGCTGTTTTTT. Translation gives CASSLGGGVGGELFF.

This sequence joins TRBV28 and TRBJ1-2, with 8 positions matching TRBD1. The CDR3 loop spans 17 amino acids. Germline-derived CDR1 and CDR2 are MDHEN and SYDVKM. V shed 6 bases, J shed 4 bases, and the junction held 16 bases outside the gene matches. The CDR3 sequence is CASSEPGQGQFSYGYTF. The DNA of the CDR3 is TGTGCCAGCAGCGAACCCGGACAGGGTCAATTTAGCTATGGCTACACCTTC.

J is TRBJ2-7 and V is TRBV18; 11 bases line up with TRBD2. Germline-derived CDR1 and CDR2 are KGHSH and LQKENI. The CDR3 covers 15 residues. V lost 6 bases and J lost 6; bases outside the gene matches: 10. CDR3 DNA sequence: TGTGCCAGCTCCCGAACGACTAGCGGGGCGGGCGAGCAGTACTTC. The encoded protein is CASSRTTSGAGEQYF.

Only one count was recorded for this clone. A read error may account for a junction end that differs from germline. This sequence joins TRBV6-6 and TRBJ2-5; tentative D call: TRBD2 (6 bases). The CDR3 has 12 residues. From germline, CDR1 is MNHNY and CDR2 SVGAGI (reference sequence). CDR3 residues: CASSRGQGTGDF. CDR3 sequence (DNA): TGTGCCAGCAGTCGCGGGCAGGGCACGGGGGACTTC.

Turning to this clone: An end of the junction does not agree with germline; a read error may underlie this. The chain carries TRBV7-2 and TRBJ2-1; D ambiguous. This CDR3 spans 12 amino acids. The V gene's germline CDR1 is SGHTA and CDR2 FQGNSA. Here the CDR3 reads CASSLSRADQVF. In DNA form, the CDR3 reads TGTGCCAGCAGCTTAAGTCGTGCCGATCAGGTCTTC.

The chain carries TRBV27 and TRBJ2-1, with a tentative D call TRBD2 (5 bases). Per the germline V gene, CDR1 is MNHEY and CDR2 is SMNVEV (reference sequence). This CDR3 spans 17 amino acids. Trimming shortened V by 2 bases and J by 7 bases, and 21 bases separated the two germline ends. As DNA, the CDR3 is TGTGCCAGCAGTTTAATGTCTGGTGGGAGCATTGGAAATGAGCAGTTCTTC. Translating gives CASSLMSGGSIGNEQFF.

The V gene is TRBV20-1, the J gene TRBJ2-3; no clear D. CDR1 is DFQATT and CDR2 is SNEGSKA in the germline V gene (reference sequence). Trimming left V 1 base short and J 5 bases short, with 4 bases between. The CDR3 consists of 11 residues. The CDR3 DNA reads as TGCAGTGCTAGAGTGGAAGATACGCAGTATTTT. Protein product: CSARVEDTQYF.

A single count supports this clone. The CDR3 sequence: CASSKDEGLAGGNTGELFF. The CDR3, as DNA: TGTGCCAGCAGCAAAGACGAGGGACTAGCGGGAGGGAACACCGGGGAGCTGTTTTTT. The chain employs TRBV21-1 and TRBJ2-2; TRBD2, as called in the table, went unchecked against the DNA. TRBV21-1 is a recognized pseudogene. The CDR3 is 19 amino acids.

J is TRBJ2-3 and V is TRBV11-3; D is possibly TRBD2 (6 bases). V lost 3 bases to trimming and J lost 0 bases, with 10 bases between them. The CDR3 is made up of 15 amino acids. Per germline, CDR1 SGHNT and CDR2 YENEEA. The CDR3 loop reads CASSLWRGSTDTQYF. CDR3 nucleotides: TGTGCCAGCAGCTTGTGGAGGGGCAGCACAGATACGCAGTATTTT. Using reference TRBV11-3 and TRBJ2-3 for the parts outside the CDR3, the full variable domain is EAGVVQSPRYKIIEKKQPVAFWCNPISGHNTLYWYLQNLGQGPELLIRYENEEAVDDSQLPKDRFSAERLKGVDSTLKIQPAELGDSAVYLCASSLWRGSTDTQYFGPGTRLTVL.

The chain uses TRBV5-6 and TRBJ2-3; 7 bases map to TRBD1. Trimming at V came to 0 bases and at J to 1 base, leaving 2 bases not matched to a gene. The CDR3 spans 15 residues. CDR1 is SGHDT and CDR2 is YYEEEE in the germline V gene. The CDR3 here is CASSLAGQGTDTQYF. CDR3 nucleotide sequence: TGTGCCAGCAGCTTGGCCGGACAGGGCACAGATACGCAGTATTTT.

This clone appeared many times. The rearrangement uses TRBV18 and TRBJ1-1; D might be TRBD1 (5 bases). This CDR3 is built from 13 residues. Germline V CDR1 and CDR2: KGHSH, LQKENI. V lost 5 bases, J lost 1 base, and 8 bases lay in between. The CDR3 loop is CASSATENTEAFF. CDR3 sequence (DNA): TGTGCCAGCTCAGCGACAGAGAACACTGAAGCTTTCTTT.

This chain joins TRBV2 and TRBJ2-7, with a weak D call TRBD1 (6 bases). With 8 bases removed from V and 0 bases from J, the gap between germline ends came to 11 bases. This CDR3 spans 13 amino acids. Germline-derived CDR1 and CDR2 are SNHLY and FYNNEI. The CDR3 nucleotides read TGTGCCAGCCGGACAGTGAGCTCCTACGAGCAGTACTTC. This codes for CASRTVSSYEQYF.

This clone has only a few counts. J is TRBJ1-2 and V is TRBV5-6, with D uncertain. The ends were cut back, 1 base at V and 5 bases at J, with 6 bases in the middle. CDR1 is SGHDT, CDR2 YYEEEE, per germline. This CDR3 spans 12 amino acids. CDR3: CASSLSEYGYTF. The CDR3 coding sequence is TGTGCCAGCAGCTTGTCAGAGTATGGCTACACCTTC.